The rows below give T cell receptor beta chains drawn from one sample of a study of vaccination effects on CD4 cells after COVID-19. Their target antigens are unknown. The method was immunoSEQ multiplex PCR; TCRdb's version includes in-frame clones alone and lacks a portion of them. The sample has tens of thousands of clones, roughly four fifths seen once. The specimen was CD4+ T cells from PBMCs cultured with HCoV-NL63 spike peptides, collected after COVID-19 vaccination. The receptors stem from a human donor who received a COVID-19 vaccine. Some clones in this sample may be carry-over from other donors' samples. The CDR3 runs from the conserved cysteine through the conserved F or W. The D gene is left open where the match is weak. A clone size is listed for some rows: how often the clone was seen (once, few, many), or a class if it is expanded.

-	TRBJ2-3	-	TRBV4-3	15	TGCGCCAGCAGCCAGGGGGCTCGAGGGGGAAACACGCAGTATTTT	CASSQGARGGNTQYF
-	TRBJ1-2	-	TRBV2	15	TGTGCCAGCAGGCCATCAGGGGTTTCGGGCTATGGCTACACCTTC	CASRPSGVSGYGYTF
-	TRBJ1-5	-	TRBV18	14	TGTGCCAGCTCATCCCTACAGGCGGATCAGCCCCAGCATTTT	CASSSLQADQPQHF
-	TRBJ1-2	-	TRBV4-1	12	TGCGCCAGCAGCCAACCACTAGAGGGCTACACCTTC	CASSQPLEGYTF
-	TRBJ1-3	few	TRBV7-9	14	TGTGCCAGCAGCTTAGTGAGCCGCGGAAACACCATATATTTT	CASSLVSRGNTIYF
-	TRBJ2-3	-	TRBV2	15	TGTGCCAGCACTGAGACTATACCTAGCACAGATACGCAGTATTTT	CASTETIPSTDTQYF
TRBD2	TRBJ2-5	-	TRBV18	15	TGTGCCAGCTCACCCCTAGCGGGGGGGGAAGAGACCCAGTACTTC	CASSPLAGGEETQYF
TRBD1	TRBJ2-6	once	TRBV30	17	TGTGCCTGGATCCCGCAGGGGGCCCACTCTGGGGCCAACGTCCTGACTTTC	CAWIPQGAHSGANVLTF
-	TRBJ1-5	-	TRBV6-6	14	TGTGCCAGCAGTTACCCGTATAGCAATCAGCCCCAGCATTTT	CASSYPYSNQPQHF
-	TRBJ2-6	once	TRBV6-5	15	TGTGCCAGCAGGACAATAGGCTCTGGGGCCAACGTCCTGACTTTC	CASRTIGSGANVLTF
-	TRBJ2-4	-	TRBV5-8	14	TGTGCCAGCAGCTTGGAGCCCATTACGGACATTCAGTACTTC	CASSLEPITDIQYF
-	TRBJ2-6	-	TRBV24-1	16	TGTGCCACCAGTGATCCAACAGGCTCTGGGGCCAACGTCCTGACTTTC	CATSDPTGSGANVLTF
TRBD1	TRBJ2-3	-	TRBV15	17	TGTGCCACCATCGATCTAAGGGACAGGGACCGCACAGATACGCAGTATTTT	CATIDLRDRDRTDTQYF
-	TRBJ2-1	-	TRBV20-1	14	TGCAGTGCTAGTATTAGCGCAATCTACAATGAGCAGTTCTTC	CSASISAIYNEQFF
-	TRBJ1-2	-	TRBV27	13	TGTGCCAGCAGAGGAAACAGGGTTGGAGGCTACACCTTC	CASRGNRVGGYTF
-	TRBJ2-5	-	TRBV9	14	TGTGCCAGCAGCGTAGGCGGGGAGCAAGAGACCCAGTACTTC	CASSVGGEQETQYF
-	TRBJ2-3	-	TRBV28	15	TGTGCCAGCACCACCGGGACACAAAGCACAGATACGCAGTATTTT	CASTTGTQSTDTQYF
-	TRBJ1-1	-	TRBV27	12	TGTGCCAGCCGGGGGTGGGACACTGAAGCTTTCTTT	CASRGWDTEAFF
-	TRBJ1-3	-	TRBV18	14	TGTGCCAGCTCTCCTCTGGACAACGGAAACACCATATATTTT	CASSPLDNGNTIYF
-	TRBJ2-4	-	TRBV30	12	TGTGCCTGGAGTGTACTGGGGCACGTTCAGTACTTC	CAWSVLGHVQYF
-	TRBJ2-5	-	TRBV6-5	16	TGTGCCAGCAGTTACTCACTGGTCAGGGGAGGAGAGACCCAGTACTTC	CASSYSLVRGGETQYF
-	TRBJ1-2	-	TRBV7-9	16	TGTGCCAGCAGCTTATTGCGGGAACCCGCTAACTATGGCTACACCTTC	CASSLLREPANYGYTF
TRBD1	TRBJ1-4	-	TRBV4-1	15	TGCGCCAGCAGTCTCGGGGACAGGGATATTGAAAAACTGTTTTTT	CASSLGDRDIEKLFF
-	TRBJ2-1	-	TRBV28	15	TGTGCCAGCAGTTTAGCAGGGATACTATACAATGAGCAGTTCTTC	CASSLAGILYNEQFF
-	TRBJ2-1	-	TRBV5-1	12	TGCGCCAGCAGCTTGGAGTACAATGAGCAGTTCTTC	CASSLEYNEQFF
-	TRBJ2-2	-	TRBV5-1	17	TGCGCCAGCAGCTTGGGCCGGGACCCAGCTGAGACCGGGGAGCTGTTTTTT	CASSLGRDPAETGELFF
-	TRBJ2-1	-	TRBV7-3	15	TGTGCCAGCAGCTTAATCGGGGGCACCTACAATGAGCAGTTCTTC	CASSLIGGTYNEQFF
TRBD1	TRBJ1-1	-	TRBV27	15	TGTGCCAGCAGTTTATCCCCACAGGGGAGAACTGAAGCTTTCTTT	CASSLSPQGRTEAFF
-	TRBJ2-1	-	TRBV10-1	14	TGCGCCAGCACCCCGGACCCGACCTACAATGAGCAGTTCTTC	CASTPDPTYNEQFF
-	TRBJ2-1	-	TRBV2	14	TGTGCCAGCAGTGACCTAGCGTCGGCAGGTGAGCAGTTCTTC	CASSDLASAGEQFF